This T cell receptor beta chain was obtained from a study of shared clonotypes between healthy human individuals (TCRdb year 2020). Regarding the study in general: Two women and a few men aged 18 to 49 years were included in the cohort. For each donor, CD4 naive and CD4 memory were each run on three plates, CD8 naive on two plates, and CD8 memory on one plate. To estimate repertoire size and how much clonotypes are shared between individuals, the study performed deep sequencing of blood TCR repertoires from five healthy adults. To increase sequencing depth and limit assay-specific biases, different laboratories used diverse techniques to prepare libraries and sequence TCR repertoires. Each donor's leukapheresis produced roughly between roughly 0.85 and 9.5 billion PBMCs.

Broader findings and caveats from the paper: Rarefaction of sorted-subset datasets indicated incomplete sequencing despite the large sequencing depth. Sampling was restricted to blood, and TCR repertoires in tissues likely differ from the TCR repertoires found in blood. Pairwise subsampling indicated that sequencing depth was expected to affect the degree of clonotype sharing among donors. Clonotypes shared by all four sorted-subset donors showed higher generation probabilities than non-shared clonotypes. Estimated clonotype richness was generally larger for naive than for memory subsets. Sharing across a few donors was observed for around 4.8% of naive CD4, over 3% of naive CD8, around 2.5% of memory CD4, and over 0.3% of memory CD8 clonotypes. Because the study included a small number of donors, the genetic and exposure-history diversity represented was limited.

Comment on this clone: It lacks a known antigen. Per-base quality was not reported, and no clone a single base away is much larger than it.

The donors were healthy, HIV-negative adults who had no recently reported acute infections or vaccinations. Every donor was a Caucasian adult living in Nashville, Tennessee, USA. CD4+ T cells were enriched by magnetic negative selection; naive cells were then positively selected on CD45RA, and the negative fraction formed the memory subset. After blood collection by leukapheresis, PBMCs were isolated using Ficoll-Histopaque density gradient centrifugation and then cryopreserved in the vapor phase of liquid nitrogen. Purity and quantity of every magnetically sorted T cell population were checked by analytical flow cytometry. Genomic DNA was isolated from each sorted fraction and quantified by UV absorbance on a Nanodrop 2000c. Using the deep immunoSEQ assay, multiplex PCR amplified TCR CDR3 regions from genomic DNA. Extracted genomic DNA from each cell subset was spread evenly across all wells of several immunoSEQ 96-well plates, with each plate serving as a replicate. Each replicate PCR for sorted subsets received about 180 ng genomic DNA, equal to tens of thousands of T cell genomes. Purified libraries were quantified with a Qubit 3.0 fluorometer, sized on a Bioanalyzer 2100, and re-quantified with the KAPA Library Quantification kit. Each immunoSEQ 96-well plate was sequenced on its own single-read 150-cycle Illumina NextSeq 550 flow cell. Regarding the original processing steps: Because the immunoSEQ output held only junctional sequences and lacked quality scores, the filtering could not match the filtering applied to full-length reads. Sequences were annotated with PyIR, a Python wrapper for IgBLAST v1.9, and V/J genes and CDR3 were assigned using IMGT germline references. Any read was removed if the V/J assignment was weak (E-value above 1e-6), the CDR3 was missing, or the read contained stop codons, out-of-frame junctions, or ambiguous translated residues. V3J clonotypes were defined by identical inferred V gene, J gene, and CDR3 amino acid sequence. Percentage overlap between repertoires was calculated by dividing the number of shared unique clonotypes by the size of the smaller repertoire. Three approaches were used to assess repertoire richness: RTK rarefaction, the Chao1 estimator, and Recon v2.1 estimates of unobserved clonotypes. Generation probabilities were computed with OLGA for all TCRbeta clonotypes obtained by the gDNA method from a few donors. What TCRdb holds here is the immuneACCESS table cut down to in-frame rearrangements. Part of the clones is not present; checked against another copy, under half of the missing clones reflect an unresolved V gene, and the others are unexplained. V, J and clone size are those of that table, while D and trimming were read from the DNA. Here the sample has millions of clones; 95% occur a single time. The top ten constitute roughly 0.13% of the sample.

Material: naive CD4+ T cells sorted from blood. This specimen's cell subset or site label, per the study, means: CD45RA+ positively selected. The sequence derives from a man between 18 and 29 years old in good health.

The CDR3 is CSVIFMAQYF. Read as DNA, the sequence is TGCAGCGTTATCTTCATGGCCCAGTACTTC. Rearrangement joined TRBV29-1 to TRBJ2-5; the D gene assignment is ambiguous. The CDR3 covers 10 residues, taking in both the cysteine and the phenylalanine. The entry retains the CDR3 DNA only, 30 bases that are in frame from base 1. CDR1 SQVTM and CDR2 ANQGSEA are derived from the germline V gene. V loses 5 bases, J loses 9 bases, and the germline ends lie 10 bases apart.